The clone carrying this TCR beta chain was counted once. The data derive from a study of cytomegalovirus exposure and HLA in healthy donors. Use of 60 Vbeta and 13 Jbeta primers characterized the PCR. Clones were read by immunoSEQ multiplex PCR, and TCRdb kept only the in-frame ones, dropping some. The table shows over 150,000 clones, with around three quarters occurring only once. V was pared by 3 bases and J by 6 bases, with 21 bases between. Germline lookup yields CDR1 ENHRY and CDR2 SYGVKD. The CDR3 consists of 17 residues. The sequenced sample consisted of PBMCs. This receptor was taken from a boy between 10 and 17 years old in good health and CMV-seronegative. This chain links TRBV10-3 with TRBJ1-5; D not resolved. Here the CDR3 reads CAISDSTRGREGQPQHF. CDR3 bases: TGTGCCATCAGTGATTCGACGAGAGGAAGGGAGGGTCAGCCCCAGCATTTT.